Listed here is a single TCR beta chain. Its antigen remains undetermined. No clone much larger than this one lies a single base away; base qualities are absent. This record comes from a study of cytomegalovirus exposure and HLA in healthy donors (dated by TCRdb to 2016 to 2017). For context, the study as a whole: An earlier analysis of about 560 of the donors reported 276 Gb of sequence data and about 120 million unique TCR beta sequences obtained from about 179 million T cells. Along with the 666-subject first cohort, a separate validation cohort of more than 90 different subjects was used. Among the roughly 430 genotyped donors, approximately 76% belonged to the genetic ancestry cluster associated with self-reported Caucasian donors. In a later analysis, previously published TCR beta repertoires from several hundred donors were re-analyzed and high-resolution HLA genotyping was added so that TCR occurrence patterns could be studied. A few DR-DQ haplotypes were handled as single units for association and clustering because linkage in the cohort was strong. All discovery cohort repertoires had been generated on a single sequencing platform. In the later analysis, no new phenotypic data were used to find candidate immune exposures; instead, reliance was placed on TCR beta sequences and their occurrence across donors. The study aimed to test whether signatures of past pathogen exposure could be identified by cataloging public T cell receptors. The T cell repertoires of some 670 subjects were profiled by immunosequencing and related to cytomegalovirus serostatus. An earlier analysis of 587 of the donors used high-throughput TCR beta sequencing to judge whether each TCR beta V gene segment behaved as functional or pseudogenic. HLA typing covered class I and class II loci at four-digit resolution. To predict cytomegalovirus infection status, the study brought together high-throughput TCR immunosequencing, statistical association of individual TCRs with disease status, and machine learning. The number of typed donors differed by locus: about 620-630 for A, B, C, DRB1 and DQB1; about 520 for DQA1; approximately 610 for DPA1; and some 470 for DPB1. Donor age, sex, ethnicity and CMV serostatus were compiled alongside the repertoire data. An early release that covered roughly 600 HLA-typed donors contained 300 to 350 gigabases of sequencing data and around 80 million unique TCR sequences. Across about 370 genotyped donors of the cohort, an average of roughly 230,000 unique TCR beta nucleotide sequences per donor were sequenced, and roughly 20% of those sequences were non-productive. A later genetic analysis took genome-wide SNP genotypes for about 55% of the 666 donors and used that subset as a discovery cohort. Points the paper makes about the study in general: Compared with equally common non-associated chains, HLA-associated TCR beta chains in a later analysis were more clonally expanded and had lower generation probabilities. An earlier analysis of approximately 540 of the donors showed that most TCR beta V segments appeared in productive rearrangements either about 87% or about 30% of the time, which broadly matched IMGT annotations. Across donors, most TCR sequences were observed very rarely, whereas some public TCRs were present in many individuals. The classifier was reported to diagnose cytomegalovirus status with high specificity and sensitivity in both the original and validation cohorts. A later analysis found that most CMV-associated TCR beta chains appeared HLA-restricted, with HLA associations seemingly driven largely by CMV exposure. A further reported finding was that TCR beta sequences accurately predicted the HLA-A and HLA-B alleles for most subjects in the first cohort. Compared with the roughly 600-donor mean, donors in an Asian-associated ancestry cluster had fewer N-insertions in productive TCRs, according to a later genetic analysis. Presence/absence analyses assumed roughly uniform sequencing depth across donors, an assumption that may not hold. According to the authors, the approach could potentially be generalized to other disease states and immunological phenotypes. In the study, 150 to 200 TCR beta chains were listed as associated with cytomegalovirus. Because the 87-base-pair reads could not distinguish some IMGT-functional V segments, including TRBV6-2 and TRBV6-3, those segments were excluded. In a later genetic analysis, a missense DCLRE1C variant was associated with V-gene and J-gene trimming of TCR beta chains, and the association was replicated in an independent cohort. Because some donors lacked HLA typing at each locus, the association tests relied only on the typed subset. A few of the identified cytomegalovirus-associated TCR beta chains were confirmed in vitro to be specific for cytomegalovirus antigens. Several of the top co-occurrence clusters appeared to be linked to parvovirus B19, influenza, CMV and Epstein-Barr virus, according to a later analysis. A later analysis associated approximately 17,000 TCR beta sequences with specific HLA alleles at a false discovery rate of 0.05. Strong co-occurrence of HLA alleles, especially DR and DQ, made assigning TCR associations to individual alleles difficult. The sequencing pipeline was judged likely to have produced a cluster of highly shared sequence variants as a technical artifact. For the cohort, immune exposure information was limited to CMV serostatus. Because counts were too low, roughly 17 rarely observed V segments, including chromosome 9 orphons, were left out of the earlier analysis of 500 to 750 of the donors. In this cohort, only TCR beta chains were sequenced, and detectable features were limited by the absence of alpha or paired-chain data. Linkage disequilibrium might explain the correlated functional status among segregating V segments, but an unknown experimental factor could not be ruled out. In a later analysis, the rate of TCR association differed among HLA loci, with DRB1 alleles having the most associated TCRs and HLA-C alleles having the fewest.

Libraries were prepared through the immunoSEQ multiplex PCR assay. For the multiplex PCR, a mixture combining 60 forward primers for TCR Vbeta segments and 13 reverse primers for TCR Jbeta segments was used. The CDR3 region of rearranged TCR beta genes was amplified from genomic DNA by a multiplex PCR assay. The Illumina HiSeq System was used to sequence the amplified TCR beta libraries as 87-base-pair reads. In the authors' own workflow: Across the 640 or so repertoires, a later analysis counted tens of millions of unique TCR beta chains, around 10 million of which were shared by at least two donors. A nearest-neighbor algorithm error-corrected the raw reads and collapsed the reads into unique sequences, merging closely related sequences to remove PCR and sequencing errors. CDR3 sequences were aligned to IMGT reference sequences to assign V, D and J gene segments. For a sequence to be retained, at least a six-nucleotide match to both a V gene segment and a J gene segment was required. A rearrangement counted as productive if the CDR3 had no stop codons and remained in frame with V and J, and every other rearrangement counted as non-productive. Following IMGT convention, CDR3 was defined as the stretch from the second conserved V-encoded cysteine to the conserved J-encoded phenylalanine. Sequences without an unambiguous match to a single V gene segment were excluded from the earlier analysis of 450 to 750 of the donors. An earlier analysis of approximately 590 of the donors classified V segments as functional when productive rearrangements were above 56.7% and as segregating when the standard deviation between donors was above 5%. A statistical classification framework was built to diagnose cytomegalovirus status from the catalog of TCR beta chain sequences. A later analysis assigned V and J genes by comparing TCR nucleotide sequences with IMGT/GENE-DB human TR gene sequences. In a later analysis, CDR3 sequences and most-parsimonious VDJ recombination scenarios were assigned using the TCRdist pipeline. A later analysis defined each TCR beta chain by its CDR3 amino acid sequence plus V-gene family, and excluded reads lacking a unique V-gene family. As a way to deal with suspected cross-contamination and a sequencing artifact, a later analysis dropped 450 to 600 nucleotide sequences that were highly shared and had low generation probability. In a later analysis, a clonal expansion index for each public chain was calculated from normalized within-repertoire ranks of inferred template counts. In a later analysis, generation probabilities were computed using a VDJ recombination model fitted to out-of-frame rearrangements, and the results were checked against IGoR. In a later analysis, TCR-TCR, TCR-HLA and TCR-CMV co-occurrence was scored with hypergeometric tests, and a repertoire-size bias correction was applied to TCR pairs. A later analysis estimated false discovery rates by permuting HLA or CMV assignments 20 times. In a later analysis, co-occurring TCRs were grouped with DBSCAN, and TCRdist sequence similarity was added when clustering was performed within HLA-allele-positive subsets. Repertoires with fewer than 30,000 or more than 120,000 public chains were left out of co-occurrence clustering, as were about five repertoires with anomalous nucleotide sharing. TCRdb took over this immuneACCESS table, retaining in-frame rearrangements with V and J assigned. Such tables are incomplete; in checked studies, under half of the missing clones stem from an unresolved V gene, and the remainder is unexplained. V, J and clone size reflect that table, while D and trimming were determined from the DNA. The table for this sample lists some 200,000 clones; over 60% of them were counted only once. The ten largest account for 0.63% of the sample.

Trimming accounts for 5 bases at V and 0 bases at J, while the number of junction bases matched to no gene is 4. From the cysteine through the phenylalanine, the CDR3 covers 15 amino acids. Of all the DNA, just the CDR3 is kept, 45 bases in frame from base 1. Per the germline V gene, SGHDN is the CDR1 and FVKESK is the CDR2. The cohort was made up of roughly 670 healthy bone marrow donors. At the time of sampling, every cohort member was nominally healthy, though immune exposures that went unrecorded were likely present. The donor tested CMV seronegative and was one of the 352 seronegative cohort members. A peripheral blood sample was collected from each donor, and TCR beta sequencing was performed on peripheral blood mononuclear cells. Genomic DNA extraction from the blood cell samples was performed with the Qiagen DNeasy Blood Extraction Kit.

Sequenced: PBMCs. This clonotype was sampled from a man between 18 and 29 years old in good health and CMV-seronegative. Recombination joined TRBV14 with TRBJ1-2, and 9 junctional nucleotides match TRBD1. CDR3 loop: CASSTRTGANYGYTF. The DNA sequence is as follows: TGTGCCAGCAGCACCCGGACAGGGGCTAACTATGGCTACACCTTC. Outside the CDR3, residues come from the reference TRBV14 and TRBJ1-2 proteins, so the full variable domain is: EAGVTQFPSHSVIEKGQTVTLRCDPISGHDNLYWYRRVMGKEIKFLLHFVKESKQDESGMPNNRFLAERTGGTYSTLKVQPAELEDSGVYFCASSTRTGANYGYTFGSGTRLTVV.